This T cell receptor (beta chain) derives from a study of T cell responses to AZD1222 COVID-19 vaccine. Regarding the study as a whole: Clonal diversity may have been underestimated, and the donors were mostly white British, with more females than males. Receipt of two AZD1222 doses was followed by a rise in Spike-specific TCR breadth and depth. Spike-wide vaccine-associated CD4 TCRs dominated at 160-218 and 743-854.

A word on this clone: Its matching antigen is unknown.

Sequencing used immunoSEQ multiplex PCR; TCRdb keeps in-frame clones, though not all of them. Of 150,000 to 200,000 clones in the sample, 75% to 95% were seen once. The material sequenced was peripheral blood, taken on day 0 of AZD1222 vaccination. The receptor was isolated from an adult in good health.

CDR3 amino acids: CASSPAGPPTYEQYF. Written as DNA, the CDR3 is TGTGCCAGCTCACCGGCCGGGCCACCCACCTACGAGCAGTACTTC. V and J are TRBV18 and TRBJ2-7; D unclear. The CDR3 totals 15 residues. V lost 3 bases, J lost 2 bases, and 14 bases lay in between. Germline assignment: CDR1 KGHSH and CDR2 LQKENI.